These 8 T cell receptor beta chains were sequenced from one sample in a study of response to subunit inactivated influenza vaccine. TCRdb itself ran the RT-PCR reads through MiXCR, one entry per CDR3 protein. The table has 550,000 to 600,000 distinct CDR3 sequences, over 9.5% seen once. The sample here was PBMCs from blood, taken on the day of vaccination. These TCRs come from a man aged 50-59 years who received an inactivated influenza vaccine.

Only a few counts were recorded for this clonotype. The chain links TRBV7-2 to TRBJ2-4; D uncertain. CDR3 length equals 16 residues. The ends were cut back, 0 bases at V and 5 bases at J, with 14 bases in the middle. CDR1 is SGHTA, CDR2 FQGNSA, per germline. The CDR3 reads CASSLAWAEWENIQYF. CDR3 coding DNA: TGTGCCAGCAGCTTAGCGTGGGCGGAATGGGAAAACATTCAGTACTTC.

This clonotype has only a few counts. V gene TRBV4-1 combines with J gene TRBJ2-2; D possibly uses TRBD1 or TRBD2 (5 bases each). V lost 4 bases and J 0 bases, leaving 12 bases between the germline ends. CDR1 is MGHRA, CDR2 YSYEKL, per germline. The CDR3 has 16 amino acids. The CDR3: CASSPRVGANTGELFF. The CDR3 nucleotides are TGCGCCAGCAGCCCCCGAGTGGGGGCGAACACCGGGGAGCTGTTTTTT.

V is TRBV5-5 and J is TRBJ2-5, with D possibly called TRBD1 or TRBD2 (5 bases each). There are 17 residues in the CDR3. With 3 bases removed from V and 7 bases from J, the gap between germline ends came to 25 bases. From germline, CDR1 is SGHKS and CDR2 YYEKEE (reference sequence). Here the CDR3 DNA reads TGTGCCAGCAGCTCTGGTTGGAAGTCTCCCGGGACCGGGACCCAGTACTTC. This gives the protein CASSSGWKSPGTGTQYF.

The chain links TRBV5-6 to TRBJ1-5; TRBD1 aligns across 10 bases. The V and J ends lost 5 bases and 6 bases, in that order; junction bases with no gene match: 5. The CDR3 covers 14 residues. The V gene's germline CDR1 is SGHDT and CDR2 YYEEEE. The CDR3 coding sequence is TGTGCCAGCAGGCGACAGGGGGCAAGTCAGCCCCAGCATTTT. Translation gives CASRRQGASQPQHF.

This chain connects TRBV6-5 to TRBJ2-7; 7 bases align to TRBD1. V was clipped by 0 bases and J by 4 bases; unmatched bases: 3. Germline-derived CDR1 and CDR2 are MNHEY and SVGAGI. The CDR3 extends over 14 amino acids. This chain's CDR3 is CASSYSRQGYEQYF. The CDR3 coding sequence is TGTGCCAGCAGTTACTCCCGACAGGGTTACGAGCAGTACTTC.

This clonotype was recorded a few times. The V gene is TRBV20-1, the J gene TRBJ2-1; possibly TRBD1 for D (5 bases). This CDR3 comprises 18 residues. Trimming took 2 bases from V and 4 from J, leaving 24 bases between them. Germline V gene lookup returns CDR1 DFQATT and CDR2 SNEGSKA (reference sequence). Written as DNA, the CDR3 is TGCAGTGCTAGATCCAGGGAAGACTTAACGGGTTGGTACAATGAGCAGTTCTTC. Protein product: CSARSREDLTGWYNEQFF.

The sample holds a few counts of this clonotype. V gene TRBV7-2 combines with J gene TRBJ2-3, with D perhaps being TRBD1 or TRBD2 (5 bases each). Germline V lookup: CDR1 SGHTA, CDR2 FQGNSA. This CDR3 has 13 residues. The germline V and J ends were trimmed by 6 bases and 6 bases, with 13 bases remaining between them. CDR3 in DNA: TGTGCCAGCAGTACAGGACTCCGCGATACGCAGTATTTT. Its protein is CASSTGLRDTQYF.

The rearrangement links TRBV11-2 to TRBJ2-5; D gene unclear. CDR1 is SGHAT and CDR2 is FQNNGV in the germline V gene. The CDR3 consists of 12 residues. Trimming left V 6 bases short and J 5 bases short, with 10 bases between. The CDR3 loop reads CASSKFGETQYF. Written as DNA, the CDR3 is TGTGCCAGCAGTAAATTTGGGGAGACCCAGTACTTC. Looking up the rest from reference TRBV11-2 and TRBJ2-5 gives the full variable domain: EAGVAQSPRYKIIEKRQSVAFWCNPISGHATLYWYQQILGQGPKLLIQFQNNGVVDDSQLPKDRFSAERLKGVDSTLKIQPAKLEDSAVYLCASSKFGETQYFGPGTRLLVL.